This TCR beta chain was obtained from a study of breast tumors, draining lymph nodes, adjacent tissues. Study-level results: Luminal-like breast cancer showed significantly greater tumor-nontumor repertoire similarity than basal-like breast cancer did. Data only fit, rather than demonstrated, lymph node origin of most tumor T cells. Tumor repertoires ranked between lymph nodes and nontumor tissue in diversity, with V and J gene preferences.

The lymph nodes were axillary draining lymph nodes from breast cancer patients. On this clonotype itself: What it binds is unknown. Germline is not matched at one junction end, which may reflect a read error.

CDR1 is DFQATT and CDR2 is SNEGSKA in the germline V gene (reference sequence). This CDR3 spans 16 amino acids. TCRdb independently ran MiXCR on the multiplex PCR reads; one entry per CDR3 protein. The table lists about 230,000 distinct CDR3 sequences, about a third of them singletons. The receptor's source is a female donor with breast cancer. Some clones in this sample may be carry-over from other donors' samples. J is TRBJ2-5 and V is TRBV20-1; 9 nucleotides match TRBD2. Material for sequencing was axillary lymph node tissue. The CDR3 here is CNAGALLAGTEETQYF. DNA of the CDR3: TGCAATGCTGGGGCCCTTCTAGCGGGGACGGAAGAGACCCAGTACTTC.